This TCR beta chain was identified in a study of glioma-infiltrating T cells. TCR alpha and beta CDR3 regions were amplified from RNA using iRepertoire nested multiplex PCR. Input was roughly 100-450 ng of tissue mRNA or PBMC total RNA. A single record per CDR3 protein comes from TCRdb applying MiXCR to the multiplex PCR reads. The sample shows 4,500 to 7,500 distinct CDR3 sequences, 25% to 35% of them seen only once. As concerns this clonotype: What it recognizes is unknown. The junction does not match germline at one end; this may be a read error.

General study points: Non-neoplastic patients had below-expected tissue-blood divergence, while all gliomas exceeded expectation. CDR3 overlap between tissue and blood was very small.

CDR3 length: 17 residues. Germline loops: CDR1 MGHDK, CDR2 SYGVNS. The sample taken for sequencing was glioma tissue, nonneoplastic brain tissue, or PBMCs (not recorded which). This clonotype was sampled from a human donor with low-grade glioma or glioblastoma, undergoing nonglioma brain surgery, or in good health (not recorded which). The gene calls are TRBV25-1 and TRBJ2-1, with D perhaps TRBD2 (5 bases). Here the CDR3 DNA reads TGTGCCAGCAGTACTTCCGGGAAAGCTCATTCCTACAATGAGAAGTTCTTC. It specifies CASSTSGKAHSYNEKFF.